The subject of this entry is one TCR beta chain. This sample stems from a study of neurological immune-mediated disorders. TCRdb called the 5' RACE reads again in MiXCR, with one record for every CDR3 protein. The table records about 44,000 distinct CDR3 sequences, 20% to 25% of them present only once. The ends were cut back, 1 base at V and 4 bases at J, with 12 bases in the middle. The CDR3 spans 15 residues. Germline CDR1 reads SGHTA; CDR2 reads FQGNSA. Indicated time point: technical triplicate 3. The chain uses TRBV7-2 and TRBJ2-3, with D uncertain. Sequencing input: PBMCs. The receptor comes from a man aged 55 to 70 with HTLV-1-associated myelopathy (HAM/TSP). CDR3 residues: CASSLEGRSADTQYF. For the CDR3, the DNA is TGTGCCAGCAGCTTAGAGGGTCGGAGCGCAGATACGCAGTATTTT.